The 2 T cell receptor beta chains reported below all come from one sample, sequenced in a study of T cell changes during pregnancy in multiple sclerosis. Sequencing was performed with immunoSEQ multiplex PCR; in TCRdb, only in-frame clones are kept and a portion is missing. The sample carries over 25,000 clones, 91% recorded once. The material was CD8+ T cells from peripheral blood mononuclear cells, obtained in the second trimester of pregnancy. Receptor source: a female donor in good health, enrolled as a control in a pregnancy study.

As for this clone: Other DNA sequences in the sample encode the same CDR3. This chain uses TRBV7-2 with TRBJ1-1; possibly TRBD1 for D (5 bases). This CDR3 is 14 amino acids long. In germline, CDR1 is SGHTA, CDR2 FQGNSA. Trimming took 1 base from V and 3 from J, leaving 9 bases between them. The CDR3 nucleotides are TGTGCCAGCAGCTTAGTTGGGGGGGACACTGAAGCTTTCTTT. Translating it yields CASSLVGGDTEAFF.

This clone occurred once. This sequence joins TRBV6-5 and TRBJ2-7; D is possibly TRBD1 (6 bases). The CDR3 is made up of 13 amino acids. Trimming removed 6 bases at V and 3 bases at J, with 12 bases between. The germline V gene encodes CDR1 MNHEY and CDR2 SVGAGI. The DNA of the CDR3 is TGTGCCAGCAGCAGCGACAGGATCTACGAGCAGTACTTC. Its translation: CASSSDRIYEQYF.